This T cell receptor beta chain was retrieved from a study of blood T cell repertoires in COVID-19. Study overall: The cDNA or gDNA used as material had been derived from T cells, B-cell-depleted T cells, or PBMCs.

Original processing notes: For nucleated cells, counts were estimated from reference gene primer amplification. Produced via immunoSEQ multiplex PCR; TCRdb's table is partial and in-frame only. Clonal size and the V and J genes are those of that table, whereas D and trimming came from the DNA. The repertoire holds approximately 300,000 clones, with more than 85% as singletons. The CDR3 consists of 17 residues. Germline V gene data show CDR1 as LNHDA and CDR2 as SQIVND (reference sequence). V gave up 6 bases and J gave up 0 bases; unmatched junction bases: 9. The chain carries TRBV19 and TRBJ1-5; 9 nucleotides match TRBD1. This receptor was taken from a man aged 35-49 years with acute or convalescent COVID-19. The sequencing input was peripheral blood. The CDR3 protein is CASRSSGTGYSNQPQHF. For the CDR3, the DNA is TGTGCCAGTAGAAGCTCCGGGACAGGGTATAGCAATCAGCCCCAGCATTTT. The full variable domain, with the rest looked up from reference TRBV19 and TRBJ1-5, is DGGITQSPKYLFRKEGQNVTLSCEQNLNHDAMYWYRQDPGQGLRLIYYSQIVNDFQKGDIAEGYSVSREKKESFPLTVTSAQKNPTAFYLCASRSSGTGYSNQPQHFGDGTRLSIL.